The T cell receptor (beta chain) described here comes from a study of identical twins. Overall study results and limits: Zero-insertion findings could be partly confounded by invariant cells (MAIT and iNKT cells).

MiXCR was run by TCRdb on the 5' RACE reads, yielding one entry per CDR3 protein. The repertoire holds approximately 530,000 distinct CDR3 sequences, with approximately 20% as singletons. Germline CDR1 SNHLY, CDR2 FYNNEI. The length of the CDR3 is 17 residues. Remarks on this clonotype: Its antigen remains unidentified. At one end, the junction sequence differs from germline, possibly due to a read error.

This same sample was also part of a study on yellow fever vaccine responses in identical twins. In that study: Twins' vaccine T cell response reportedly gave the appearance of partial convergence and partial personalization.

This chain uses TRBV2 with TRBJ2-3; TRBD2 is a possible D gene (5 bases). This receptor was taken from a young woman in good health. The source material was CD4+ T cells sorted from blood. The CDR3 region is CACSLGGYYVGTDTQYF. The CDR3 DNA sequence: TGTGCCTGCAGTTTGGGCGGGTACTACGTTGGCACAGATACGCAGTATTTT.